This T cell receptor beta chain was sequenced for a study of shared clonotypes between healthy human individuals. Positively selected for CCR7, the CD45RO-negative cells used as naive CD8 cells excluded terminally differentiated effector memory CD45RA+ cells. The V gene lost 3 bases and the J gene lost 0 bases, with 12 bases spanning the gap. The CDR3 contains 15 residues. In germline, CDR1 is SEHNR, CDR2 FQNEAQ (reference sequence). Repertoires were generated with immunoSEQ multiplex PCR, while TCRdb's copy carries only in-frame clones and drops some. The sample shows hundreds of thousands of clones, roughly 96% of them seen only once.

The chain combines TRBV7-9 with TRBJ2-7; perhaps TRBD1 as D (6 bases). Sequencing used naive CD8+ T cells sorted from blood. This TCR came from a woman in her thirties in good health. Here the CDR3 reads CASSLGTPSSYEQYF. CDR3 coding DNA: TGTGCCAGCAGCTTGGGGACACCAAGCTCCTACGAGCAGTACTTC.